The clone carrying this T cell receptor beta chain was counted once. Repertoires were generated with immunoSEQ multiplex PCR, while TCRdb's copy carries only in-frame clones and drops some. The sample gives about 94,000 clones, around 95% of which show up once; about 0.21% is in the top ten. The CDR3 covers 16 residues. From germline, CDR1 is MNHEY and CDR2 SMNVEV (reference sequence). V lost 0 bases, J lost 7 bases, and 9 bases stayed unmatched. This sample is drawn from a study of technical replicates of blood from a few donors. This clonotype was sampled from a human donor in good health. The chain carries TRBV27 and TRBJ2-7; 10 positions agree with TRBD1. The sample consisted of T cells isolated from PBMCs. CDR3 DNA: TGTGCCAGCAGTTTATCCGGGACAGGGGCGCCGGGGGAGCAGTACTTC. It encodes CASSLSGTGAPGEQYF.